One and the same sample provided the 32 T cell receptor beta chains below, sequenced in a study of CD8 T cells in ankylosing spondylitis (dated by TCRdb to 2016 to 2017). Broad study findings and their caveats: A TCR beta motif of about 8 highly homologous amino acid variants appeared characteristic of blood from ankylosing spondylitis patients.

The library was built by means of 5' RACE. The sequencer listed for this sample is Illumina HiSeq 2500. TCRdb itself trimmed the public reads at Q25 with fastp, ran MiXCR and retained productive beta chains. Each CDR3 protein appears once, grouped with its most common genes and DNA. The sample table holds approximately 520,000 distinct CDR3 sequences, of which roughly 5.2% were seen once. Around 3.6% of the sample is in the top ten clones. Which antigens these TCRs recognize remains unknown. The source material was blood, either unsorted or a sorted T cell fraction (not recorded which). The receptors originated from a male donor with ankylosing spondylitis.

This clonotype was seen many times. This chain joins TRBV28 and TRBJ1-2; 7 bases line up with TRBD1. Per germline, CDR1 MDHEN and CDR2 SYDVKM. The trim removed 9 bases at V and 3 bases at J, leaving 7 bases unmatched. This CDR3 is 13 amino acids long. Here the CDR3 reads CASGGGDYYGYTF. In nucleotides, the CDR3 is TGTGCCAGTGGAGGGGGCGACTACTATGGCTACACCTTC.

The chain recombines TRBV4-2 with TRBJ2-1; 9 nucleotides agree with TRBD2. CDR1 is LGHNA and CDR2 is YNFKEQ in the germline V gene. Germline trimming cut 5 bases from V and 5 bases from J; bases unmatched to any gene: 7. The CDR3 covers 15 residues. This CDR3 reads CASSIGSGRDNEQFF. DNA of the CDR3: TGTGCCAGCAGCATCGGTAGCGGGAGAGACAATGAGCAGTTCTTC.

Ten or more counts support this clonotype. The chain has TRBV29-1 and TRBJ2-5, with D tentatively TRBD1 (5 bases). Trimming removed 4 bases at V and 2 bases at J, with 14 bases between. Germline V gene lookup returns CDR1 SQVTM and CDR2 ANQGSEA. The CDR3 has 14 amino acids. Here the CDR3 DNA reads TGCAGCGTTGCAGGGTCTAACGATCAAGAGACCCAGTACTTC. Its protein is CSVAGSNDQETQYF.

There are many counts of this clonotype. V usage is TRBV7-6 and J usage is TRBJ2-1; 10 nucleotides agree with TRBD2. The CDR3 has 17 amino acids. J was trimmed by 4 bases and V by 4 bases; bases with no gene match: 10. Germline CDR1 SGHVS, CDR2 FNYEAQ. The CDR3 spells CASSSRRTSGRYNEQFF. The CDR3 nucleotides read TGTGCCAGCAGCTCCCGTAGGACTAGCGGTCGATACAATGAGCAGTTCTTC.

This clonotype was counted only a few times. The chain couples TRBV24-1 to TRBJ2-3, with 9 bases fitting TRBD1. The CDR3 spans 15 residues. Germline CDR1 reads KGHDR; CDR2 reads SFDVKD. The trim removed 3 bases at V and 1 base at J, leaving 1 base unmatched. The CDR3 DNA reads TGTGCCACCAGTGATCGACAGGGGGGCACAGATACGCAGTATTTT. Encoded protein: CATSDRQGGTDTQYF.

The table lists this clonotype with a few counts. V is TRBV7-9 and J is TRBJ2-2; D remains unclear. Trimming took 0 bases from V and 0 from J, leaving 11 bases between them. The CDR3 is 17 amino acids. Per germline, CDR1 SEHNR and CDR2 FQNEAQ (reference sequence). CDR3 nucleotides: TGTGCCAGCAGCTTAGCCAGGACGTTCGCGAACACCGGGGAGCTGTTTTTT. Translating gives CASSLARTFANTGELFF.

This clonotype was detected ten times or more. This chain connects TRBV10-3 to TRBJ2-5; D gene unclear. Germline loops: CDR1 ENHRY, CDR2 SYGVKD. Trimming left V 0 bases short and J 4 bases short, with 3 bases between. The CDR3 loop spans 12 amino acids. CDR3 in amino acids: CAISESVETQYF. CDR3 sequence (DNA): TGTGCCATCAGTGAGTCGGTAGAGACCCAGTACTTC.

The rearrangement uses TRBV12-3 or TRBV12-4 and TRBJ1-1, with TRBD1 as a possible D gene (6 bases). Trimming cost V 6 bases and J 3 bases, with 14 bases left between them. This CDR3 has 14 residues. The CDR3 spells CASSLNRVYTEAFF. CDR3 bases: TGTGCCAGCAGCTTAAACAGGGTTTACACTGAAGCTTTCTTT.

Comments on this clonotype: A much more abundant neighbour one base away suggests this may be a read error. The V and J genes are TRBV5-1 and TRBJ2-1; D is uncertain. Germline CDR1 reads SGHRS; CDR2 reads YFSETQ. The CDR3 contains 12 residues. The V end was cut by 4 bases, the J end by 11 bases, with 13 bases between. CDR3 sequence reads: CASSHPGGKQFF. CDR3 in DNA: TGCGCCAGCAGCCACCCCGGTGGCAAGCAGTTCTTC.

This clonotype was recorded at least ten times. J is TRBJ2-1 and V is TRBV20-1; a weak D match, TRBD2 (5 bases). This CDR3 has 15 residues. CDR1 DFQATT and CDR2 SNEGSKA come from the germline V gene (reference sequence). V gave up 1 base and J gave up 10 bases, with 20 bases separating them. CDR3 in amino acids: CSARGTLSLVSEQFF. CDR3 nucleotide sequence: TGCAGTGCTAGAGGAACGCTCTCACTAGTAAGCGAGCAGTTCTTC.

The sample holds many counts of this clonotype. J is TRBJ2-3 and V is TRBV6-5; 9 nucleotides align to TRBD2. This CDR3 has 15 residues. The V gene's germline CDR1 is MNHEY and CDR2 SVGAGI. V shed 2 bases, J shed 5 bases, and the junction held 5 bases outside the gene matches. DNA of the CDR3: TGTGCCAGCAGTTACCGCGGGAGGGCCAAAGATACGCAGTATTTT. The encoded protein is CASSYRGRAKDTQYF.

This clonotype was seen ten or more times. In DNA, the CDR3 is TGTGCCAGCAGCTCGCCGGGACAGGGAATTGGACCCCTCCACTTT. Its protein is CASSSPGQGIGPLHF. The rearrangement links TRBV7-2 to TRBJ1-6, with TRBD1 matching 9 bases. The CDR3 consists of 15 residues. V lost 4 bases, J lost 12 bases, and 10 bases stayed unmatched. The germline V gene encodes CDR1 SGHTA and CDR2 FQGNSA.

The table lists this clonotype with many counts. The rearrangement uses TRBV12-3 or TRBV12-4 and TRBJ1-1; 7 positions match TRBD1. V lost 2 bases to trimming and J lost 2 bases; unmatched junction nucleotides: 8. The CDR3 totals 16 residues. The CDR3 loop reads CASSLLDRRRNTEAFF. CDR3 nucleotides: TGTGCCAGCAGTTTATTGGACAGGCGGAGAAACACTGAAGCTTTCTTT.

This clonotype came up many times. J is TRBJ1-4 and V is TRBV10-3, with TRBD1 as a possible D gene (6 bases). The CDR3 totals 14 residues. The germline V gene encodes CDR1 ENHRY and CDR2 SYGVKD. Deletions cut 2 bases from V and 6 bases from J, with 10 bases between. CDR3 sequence (DNA): TGTGCCATCAGTGAGAAGGGGGTGGATGAAAAACTGTTTTTT. Amino acids: CAISEKGVDEKLFF.

This clonotype has ten or more counts. This rearrangement joins TRBV5-6 to TRBJ2-1; D perhaps matches TRBD1 (6 bases). The CDR3 has 15 amino acids. Trimming left V 6 bases short and J 0 bases short, with 13 bases between. Germline loops: CDR1 SGHDT, CDR2 YYEEEE. The DNA for the CDR3 is TGTGCCAGCAAATTCGGACAGAGCTCCTACAATGAGCAGTTCTTC. Amino acid sequence: CASKFGQSSYNEQFF.

This clonotype appeared many times. The V call is TRBV7-2, the J call TRBJ1-5, with D hard to call. The CDR3 is 15 amino acids. From germline, CDR1 is SGHTA and CDR2 FQGNSA. The germline V and J ends were trimmed by 1 base and 9 bases, with 16 bases remaining between them. In DNA, the CDR3 is TGTGCCAGCAGCTTAGGTCCTGCGGAGATTAGGCCCCAGCATTTT. Translating it yields CASSLGPAEIRPQHF.

This clonotype was recorded many times. J is TRBJ2-2 and V is TRBV4-3, with 8 nucleotides matching TRBD2. CDR3 length equals 15 residues. V trimming: 4 bases; J trimming: 5 bases; junction bases outside the gene matches: 6. Germline V gene data show CDR1 as LGHNA and CDR2 as YSLEER. The CDR3 spells CASSPRGGGTGELFF. As DNA, the CDR3 is TGCGCCAGCAGCCCCCGGGGGGGCGGTACCGGGGAGCTGTTTTTT.

CDR3 sequence: CASSLRTRGTQYF. CDR3 in DNA: TGTGCCAGCAGTTTAAGGACAAGAGGGACCCAGTACTTC. V is TRBV28 and J is TRBJ2-5; D perhaps matches TRBD1 (5 bases). V dropped 2 bases and J dropped 7 bases, with 11 bases sitting between them. This CDR3 is built from 13 residues. CDR1 is MDHEN and CDR2 is SYDVKM in the germline V gene. Full variable domain (missing parts from reference TRBV28 and TRBJ2-5): DVKVTQSSRYLVKRTGEKVFLECVQDMDHENMFWYRQDPGLGLRLIYFSYDVKMKEKGDIPEGYSVSREKKERFSLILESASTNQTSMYLCASSLRTRGTQYFGPGTRLLVL.

This clonotype was recorded at least ten times. The CDR3 region is CSARGQGEEKLFF. DNA for the CDR3: TGCAGTGCTAGGGGACAGGGAGAAGAAAAACTGTTTTTT. The chain carries TRBV20-1 and TRBJ1-4; TRBD1 matches at 9 bases. The CDR3 spans 13 residues. From germline, CDR1 is DFQATT and CDR2 SNEGSKA (reference sequence). Trimming took 3 bases from V and 8 from J; bases not matched to a gene: 4.

The chain recombines TRBV5-1 with TRBJ2-5, with D possibly being TRBD1 or TRBD2 (5 bases each). Germline V gives CDR1 SGHRS, CDR2 YFSETQ. V lost 5 bases and J 4 bases, leaving 21 bases between the germline ends. The CDR3 is 16 amino acids. CDR3 nucleotides: TGCGCCAGCAGTGGGGCTTCGGGACGTGGGAGAGAGACCCAGTACTTC. Residues: CASSGASGRGRETQYF.

This clonotype was detected many times. V and J are TRBV4-2 and TRBJ1-6; 8 bases line up with TRBD1. The CDR3 is 14 amino acids. Germline V gene sequence: CDR1 LGHNA, CDR2 YNFKEQ. J lost 9 bases, V lost 4 bases, and 5 bases had no gene match. CDR3 nucleotide sequence: TGTGCCAGCAGCCGGACAGGGACAAGTTCACCCCTCCACTTT. It translates to CASSRTGTSSPLHF.

In this sample, this clonotype turned up many times. The chain is built from TRBV6-1 and TRBJ2-3; D perhaps matches TRBD2 (6 bases). The CDR3 sequence is 15 residues long. Germline loops: CDR1 MNHNS, CDR2 SASEGT. V was clipped by 5 bases and J by 1 base, with 13 bases between them. The CDR3 DNA sequence: TGTGCCAGCAGTCCCCCGGGGGTCGGCACAGATACGCAGTATTTT. It specifies CASSPPGVGTDTQYF.

The chain couples TRBV11-2 to TRBJ2-2; TRBD2 matches 8 bases. Per germline, CDR1 SGHAT and CDR2 FQNNGV. The length of the CDR3 is 16 residues. The ends lost 1 base at V and 3 bases at J; junction bases unmatched: 4. CDR3 bases: TGTGCCAGCAGCTTAGCCCAGCGGGGGCACACCGGGGAGCTGTTTTTT. Its protein is CASSLAQRGHTGELFF. Together with reference TRBV11-2 and TRBJ2-2, the CDR3 gives the full variable domain: EAGVAQSPRYKIIEKRQSVAFWCNPISGHATLYWYQQILGQGPKLLIQFQNNGVVDDSQLPKDRFSAERLKGVDSTLKIQPAKLEDSAVYLCASSLAQRGHTGELFFGEGSRLTVL.

There are many counts of this clonotype. This sequence joins TRBV5-1 and TRBJ2-1, with D perhaps matching TRBD2 (5 bases). The CDR3 runs to 14 residues. Trimming took 4 bases from V and 2 from J, leaving 10 bases between them. The germline V gene encodes CDR1 SGHRS and CDR2 YFSETQ. CDR3 in DNA: TGCGCCAGCAGCCCGGACGGGACCTACAATGAGCAGTTCTTC. Protein: CASSPDGTYNEQFF.

This clonotype was seen many times. In nucleotides, the CDR3 is TGTGCCAGCAGCTTATTTGGGTACACTGAAGCTTTCTTT. Translating gives CASSLFGYTEAFF. V usage is TRBV7-9 and J usage is TRBJ1-1; unclear D gene. V was trimmed by 2 bases and J by 3 bases, leaving 7 bases between them. The CDR3 spans 13 residues. The germline gives CDR1 SEHNR, CDR2 FQNEAQ (reference sequence).

This clonotype occurred many times. The rearrangement uses TRBV15 and TRBJ2-4; TRBD1 matches at 7 bases. The CDR3 is made up of 16 amino acids. Germline V CDR1 and CDR2: LNHNV, YYDKDF (reference sequence). V dropped 0 bases and J dropped 7; count of bases not matched to a gene: 9. CDR3 DNA sequence: TGTGCCACCAGCAGAGATCGTCCGGGACAGAGGAACATTCAGTACTTC. Its translation is CATSRDRPGQRNIQYF.

This clonotype was seen at least ten times. The chain employs TRBV12-3 or TRBV12-4 and TRBJ1-2, with TRBD1 as a possible D gene (6 bases). The CDR3 has 17 residues. V dropped 6 bases and J dropped 4 bases, with 24 bases sitting between them. CDR3 residues: CASRSAGTSRFPYGYTF. The CDR3, as DNA: TGTGCCAGCAGGTCGGCCGGGACATCCCGATTCCCCTATGGCTACACCTTC.

This clonotype was counted at least ten times. The gene calls are TRBV9 and TRBJ1-2, with 9 positions matching TRBD1. The junction had 11 bases not matched to a gene; V was cut back by 3 bases and J by 8 bases. The CDR3 is 15 residues long. Looked up from germline, CDR1 is SGDLS and CDR2 is YYNGEE. The CDR3 protein is CASSDFLQGARGYTF. In nucleotides, the CDR3 is TGTGCCAGCAGCGACTTCCTACAGGGGGCTAGGGGCTACACCTTC.

This clonotype has only a few counts. The V and J genes are TRBV6-2 or TRBV6-3 and TRBJ2-1; D possibly corresponds to TRBD1 (7 bases). Looked up from germline, CDR1 is MNHEY and CDR2 is SVGEGT. V was cut by 0 bases and J by 8 bases, with 23 bases left in between. The CDR3 runs 18 residues. The CDR3 reads CASSYSYDRQGGRDEQFF. Written as DNA, the CDR3 is TGTGCCAGCAGTTACTCCTACGACCGACAGGGAGGAAGGGATGAGCAGTTCTTC.

Ten or more counts support this clonotype. The V and J genes are TRBV29-1 and TRBJ1-2; 7 bases match TRBD1. Trimming at V came to 4 bases and at J to 4 bases, leaving 9 bases not matched to a gene. CDR3 length: 14 amino acids. Germline V gives CDR1 SQVTM, CDR2 ANQGSEA. This chain's CDR3 is CSVGSGTDFYGYTF. The CDR3 DNA sequence: TGCAGCGTTGGATCCGGGACAGACTTCTATGGCTACACCTTC.

This clonotype showed up many times. The chain carries TRBV25-1 and TRBJ2-7; 7 nucleotides match TRBD2. Germline-derived CDR1 and CDR2 are MGHDK and SYGVNS. This CDR3 has 15 amino acids. The V segment lost 1 base and the J segment 6 bases; nucleotides outside the gene matches: 9. The CDR3 here is CASSELSGESFEQYF. CDR3 nucleotides: TGTGCCAGCAGTGAATTGAGCGGGGAGTCATTCGAGCAGTACTTC.

With respect to this clonotype: An end of the junction differs from the germline gene, which may be a read error. CDR3 sequence: CASSRWGREADNGQFF. The CDR3, as DNA: TGTGCCAGCAGCCGATGGGGGCGGGAGGCCGACAATGGGCAGTTCTTC. The chain links TRBV6-4 to TRBJ2-1; 8 bases are shared with TRBD2. The CDR3 has 16 residues. CDR1 MRHNA and CDR2 SNTAGT come from the germline V gene.